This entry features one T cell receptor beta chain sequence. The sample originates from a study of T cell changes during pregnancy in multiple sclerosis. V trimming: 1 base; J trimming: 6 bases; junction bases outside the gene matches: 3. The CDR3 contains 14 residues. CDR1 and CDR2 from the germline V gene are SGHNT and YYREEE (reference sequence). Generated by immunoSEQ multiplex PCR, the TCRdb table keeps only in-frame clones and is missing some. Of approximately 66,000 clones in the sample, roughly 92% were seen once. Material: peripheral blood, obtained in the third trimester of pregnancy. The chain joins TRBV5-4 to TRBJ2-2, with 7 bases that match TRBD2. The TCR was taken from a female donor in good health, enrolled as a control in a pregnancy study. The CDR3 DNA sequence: TGTGCCAGCAGCTTGTGGGAGGGTTCCGGGGAGCTGTTTTTT. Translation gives CASSLWEGSGELFF.